This T cell receptor (beta chain) was sequenced during a study of blood T cell repertoires in COVID-19 (TCRdb year 2020). About the study as a whole: Samples from collaborators originated in the United States, Italy and Spain and spanned both the acute and convalescent phases of COVID-19. The material from the prospective study consisted of cDNA or gDNA derived from T cells, B-cell-depleted T cells, or PBMCs. The dataset comprised deeply sampled blood TCRbeta repertoires from subjects exposed to, actively infected with, or recovered from COVID-19. The repertoires were released in a freely available public database intended as a resource for research on the immune response to SARS-CoV-2. Samples were obtained from the ongoing ImmuneRACE study (first 160 participants) and from over 1,000 subjects provided by 6 global collaborators. Sample metadata almost always included a de-identified subject ID, COVID-19 status, age in years and sex. HLA class I and class II types, where available, came from metadata supplied by the sample provider rather than from assay-based typing.

The immunoSEQ Assay, a bias-controlled multiplex PCR, was used to amplify TCRbeta CDR3 regions from genomic DNA. As for the original processing: Within the assay, amplification of reference gene primers was used to estimate how many nucleated cells each sample contained. Sequence reads were collapsed and filtered to measure the absolute abundance of every unique TCRbeta CDR3 rearrangement. Productive Simpson clonality was computed per sample as the square root of Simpson's diversity index over productive rearrangements. TCRdb mirrors the immuneACCESS table, restricted to in-frame sequences. Some clones are absent from its copies; in checked studies, under half trace to an unresolved V gene, and the reason for the others is unknown. The V and J calls and clone size were taken over from that table, and D and trimming were inferred from the DNA. The sample profile shows about 52,000 clones; more than 75% of them were found once. Approximately 14% of the sample is held by the ten biggest clonotypes.

The collaborating institutions used their own protocols to collect whole blood in K2EDTA tubes. For TCRbeta analysis, collaborator samples were shipped as frozen whole blood, as isolated PBMCs, or as DNA extracted from either sample type. Worth noting for this clone: Its antigen is not yet known. Base qualities are not provided; no much larger clone lies one nucleotide away.

V ends up 3 bases short and J 0 bases short, with an unmatched junction base count of 2. Looking up the germline V gene (reference sequence) yields CDR1 DFQATT and CDR2 SNEGSKA. Spanning cysteine to phenylalanine, the CDR3 consists of 14 amino acids. CDR3 DNA is the only sequence kept; it has 42 bases, read in frame from the first base. Study-wide findings and limitations: The quantity of clinical and demographic metadata differed by source and by participant and was supplied without curation.

This chain joins TRBV20-1 to TRBJ2-7; the junction holds 10 bases that match TRBD1. This sequence was found in a man aged 70 or older with acute or convalescent COVID-19. The sequenced material came from peripheral blood. The bases are TGCAGTGCTAGTTGGACAGGGGGCTCCTACGAGCAGTACTTC. Its protein is CSASWTGGSYEQYF.